A single T cell receptor beta chain is shown here with its context. Its target is not known. The V gene lost 2 bases and the J gene lost 5 bases, with 12 bases spanning the gap. Germline CDR1 and CDR2: SGHVS and FQNEAQ. CDR3 length: 14 amino acids. The source of the sample is a study of OX40 agonist ivuxolimab in advanced cancers. The overall study: All patients had ivuxolimab intravenously every 2 weeks at 0.01 to 10 mg/kg. General study results and limits: Part of the nonresponder group also had normalized T-cell clonal expansion that was low. CD8+ T cells averaged more expanded clones than CD4+.

Only in-frame clones appear in the TCRdb table, and some are missing; sequencing was by immunoSEQ multiplex PCR. The sample has approximately 30,000 clones, around 93% seen once. This TCR was sampled from an adult with an advanced solid tumor such as melanoma, head and neck, liver or kidney cancer. Material: CD4+ or CD8+ T cells sorted from blood, obtained in a trial of the OX40 agonist ivuxolimab. V is TRBV7-8 and J is TRBJ1-1; D is unresolved. The CDR3 spells CASSLSGSRTEAFF. The CDR3 DNA is TGTGCCAGCAGCTTATCGGGGAGTCGGACTGAAGCTTTCTTT.